Detailed here is one TCR beta chain. This sample is part of a study of T cell changes during pregnancy in multiple sclerosis. Generated by immunoSEQ multiplex PCR, the TCRdb table keeps only in-frame clones and is missing some. The table has 50,000 to 75,000 clones, 93% seen once. This clonotype originated in a female donor with multiple sclerosis, enrolled in a pregnancy study. Sequences were derived from CD8+ T cells from peripheral blood mononuclear cells, sampled in the third trimester of pregnancy.

The CDR3 loop reads CASSQDVRRDTQYF. In nucleotides, the CDR3 is TGCGCCAGCAGCCAAGATGTTCGGAGAGATACGCAGTATTTT. The rearrangement joins TRBV4-1 to TRBJ2-3; no reliable D call. Germline-derived CDR1 and CDR2 are MGHRA and YSYEKL. This CDR3 comprises 14 residues. Trimming took 0 bases from V and 5 from J, leaving 9 bases between them.